This TCR beta chain was identified during a study of vaccination effects on CD4 cells after COVID-19. For the study at large: The second dose preceded post-vaccine samples by a median of 72 days.

On this clone: Its antigen is unknown.

CD4+ T cells specific for antigen were expanded with viral peptide pools by the ViraFEST assay before sequencing. It was after roughly 11 days of culture that CD4+ T cells were isolated. Every participant took two doses of the BNT162b2 or mRNA-1273 vaccine. It was with about 9.3 IU/ml IL-2 and 9.5 to 10 ug/ml peptides that a few million PBMC per well were cultured. TCRdb's table, derived via immunoSEQ multiplex PCR, lists solely in-frame clones and lacks some. The sample has 55,000 to 70,000 clones; roughly 79% are singletons. Whole-study results and caveats: Late in the post-vaccination period, infection-induced and vaccine-induced clones underwent marked clonal contraction.

Germline assignment: CDR1 SGHTA and CDR2 FQGNSA. CDR3 size: 15 residues. The trim removed 2 bases at V and 3 bases at J, leaving 4 bases unmatched. The chain is built from TRBV7-2 and TRBJ2-7, with 10 bases identical to TRBD1. This sequence was found in a human donor who received a COVID-19 vaccine. This specimen consisted of CD4+ T cells from PBMCs cultured with HCoV-OC43 spike peptides, obtained after COVID-19 vaccination. Subset defined: HCoV-OC43 spike overlapping peptide pool stimulation. CDR3 residues: CASSLYGTGVYEQYV. Written as DNA, the CDR3 is TGTGCCAGCAGCTTATACGGGACAGGGGTCTACGAGCAGTACGTC.